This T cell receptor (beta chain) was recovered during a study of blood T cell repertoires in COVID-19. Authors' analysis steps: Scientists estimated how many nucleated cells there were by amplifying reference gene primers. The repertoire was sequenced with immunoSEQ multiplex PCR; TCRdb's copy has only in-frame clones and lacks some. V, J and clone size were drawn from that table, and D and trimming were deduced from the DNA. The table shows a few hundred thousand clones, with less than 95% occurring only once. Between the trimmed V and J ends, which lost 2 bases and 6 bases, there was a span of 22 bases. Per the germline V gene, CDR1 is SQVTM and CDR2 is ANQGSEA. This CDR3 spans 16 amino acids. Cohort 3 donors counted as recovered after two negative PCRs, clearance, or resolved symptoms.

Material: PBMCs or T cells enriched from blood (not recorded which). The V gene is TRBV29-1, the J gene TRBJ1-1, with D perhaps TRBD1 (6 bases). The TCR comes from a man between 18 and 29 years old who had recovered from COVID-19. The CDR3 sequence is CSVEWAGALQVAEAFF. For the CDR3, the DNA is TGCAGCGTTGAATGGGCAGGGGCCCTCCAGGTCGCTGAAGCTTTCTTT.